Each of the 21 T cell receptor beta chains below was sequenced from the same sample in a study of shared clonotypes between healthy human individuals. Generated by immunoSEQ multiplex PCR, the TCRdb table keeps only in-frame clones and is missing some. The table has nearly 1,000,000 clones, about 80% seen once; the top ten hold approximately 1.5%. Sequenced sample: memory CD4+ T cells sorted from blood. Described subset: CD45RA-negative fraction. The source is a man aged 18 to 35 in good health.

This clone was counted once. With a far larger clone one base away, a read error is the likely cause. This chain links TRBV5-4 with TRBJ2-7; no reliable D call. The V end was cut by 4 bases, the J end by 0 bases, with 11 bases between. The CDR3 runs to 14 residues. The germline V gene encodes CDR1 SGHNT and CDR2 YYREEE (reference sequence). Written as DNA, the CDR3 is TGTGCCAGCAGCCCAGAGAGAGCCTCCTACGAGCAGTACTTC. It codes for CASSPERASYEQYF.

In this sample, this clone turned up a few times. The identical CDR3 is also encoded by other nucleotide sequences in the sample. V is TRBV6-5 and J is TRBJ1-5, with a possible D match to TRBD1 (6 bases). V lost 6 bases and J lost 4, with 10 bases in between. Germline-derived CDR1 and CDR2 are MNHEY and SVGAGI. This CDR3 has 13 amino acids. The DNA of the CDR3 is TGTGCCAGCAGACAGGGCCTAAATCAGCCCCAGCATTTT. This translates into CASRQGLNQPQHF.

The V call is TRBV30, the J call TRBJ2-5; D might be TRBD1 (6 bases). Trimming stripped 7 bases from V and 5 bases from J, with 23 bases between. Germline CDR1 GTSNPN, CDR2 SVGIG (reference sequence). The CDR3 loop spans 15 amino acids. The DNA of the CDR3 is TGTGCCTTGGCCCCCGGACAGACCCCTGGGGAGACCCAGTACTTC. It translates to CALAPGQTPGETQYF.

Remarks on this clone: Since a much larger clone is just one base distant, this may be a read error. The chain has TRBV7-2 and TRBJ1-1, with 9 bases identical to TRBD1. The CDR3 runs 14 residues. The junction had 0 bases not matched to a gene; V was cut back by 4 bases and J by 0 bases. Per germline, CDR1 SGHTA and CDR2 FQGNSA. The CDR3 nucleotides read TGTGCCAGCAGCTGGACAGGGGTGAACACTGAAGCTTTCTTT. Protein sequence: CASSWTGVNTEAFF.

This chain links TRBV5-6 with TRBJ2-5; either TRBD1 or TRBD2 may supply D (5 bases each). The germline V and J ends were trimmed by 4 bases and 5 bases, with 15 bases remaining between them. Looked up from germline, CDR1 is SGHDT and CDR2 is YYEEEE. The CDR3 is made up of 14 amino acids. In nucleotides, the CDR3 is TGTGCCAGCAGCCTTGATGAGGGGAGCGAGACCCAGTACTTC. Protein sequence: CASSLDEGSETQYF.

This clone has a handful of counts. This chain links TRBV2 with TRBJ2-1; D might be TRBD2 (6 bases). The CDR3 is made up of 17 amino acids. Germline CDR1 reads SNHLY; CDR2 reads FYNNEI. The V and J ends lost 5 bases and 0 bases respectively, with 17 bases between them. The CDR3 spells CASSLGLAPSSYNEQFF. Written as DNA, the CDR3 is TGTGCCAGCAGTTTGGGGCTAGCGCCGAGCTCCTACAATGAGCAGTTCTTC.

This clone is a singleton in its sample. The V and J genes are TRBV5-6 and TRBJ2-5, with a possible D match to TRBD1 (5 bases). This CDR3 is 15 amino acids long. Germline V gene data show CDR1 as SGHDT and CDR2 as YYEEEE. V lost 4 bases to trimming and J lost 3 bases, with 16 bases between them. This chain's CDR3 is CASSSDSTSKETQYF. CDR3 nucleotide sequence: TGTGCCAGCAGCAGTGACAGCACCTCTAAAGAGACCCAGTACTTC.

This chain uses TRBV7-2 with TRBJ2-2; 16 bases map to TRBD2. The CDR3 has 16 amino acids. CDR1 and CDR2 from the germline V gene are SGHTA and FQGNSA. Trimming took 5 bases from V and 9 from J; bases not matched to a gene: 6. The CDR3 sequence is CASSAGTSGGVRELFF. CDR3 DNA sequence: TGTGCCAGCAGCGCAGGGACTAGCGGGGGGGTTCGGGAGCTGTTTTTT.

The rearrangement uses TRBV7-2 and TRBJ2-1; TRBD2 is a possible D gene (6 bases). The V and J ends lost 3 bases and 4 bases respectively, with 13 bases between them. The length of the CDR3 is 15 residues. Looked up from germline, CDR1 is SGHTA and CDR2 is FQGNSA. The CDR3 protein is CASSFALGGYNEQFF. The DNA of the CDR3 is TGTGCCAGCAGCTTCGCCCTTGGGGGGTACAATGAGCAGTTCTTC.

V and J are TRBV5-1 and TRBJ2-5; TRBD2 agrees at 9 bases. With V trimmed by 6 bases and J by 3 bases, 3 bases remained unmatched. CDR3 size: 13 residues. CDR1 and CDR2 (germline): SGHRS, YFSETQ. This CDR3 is CASTGTSKETQYF. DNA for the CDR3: TGCGCCAGCACCGGGACTAGCAAAGAGACCCAGTACTTC.

CDR3 DNA: TGCGCCAGCAGCTGGATTATCGGACGTATCCAAGAGACCCAGTACTTC. Protein sequence: CASSWIIGRIQETQYF. The chain links TRBV5-1 to TRBJ2-5; unclear D gene. Trimming pared 3 bases from V and 1 base from J, leaving 16 bases between. The CDR3 sequence is 16 residues long. The germline V gene has CDR1 SGHRS and CDR2 YFSETQ.

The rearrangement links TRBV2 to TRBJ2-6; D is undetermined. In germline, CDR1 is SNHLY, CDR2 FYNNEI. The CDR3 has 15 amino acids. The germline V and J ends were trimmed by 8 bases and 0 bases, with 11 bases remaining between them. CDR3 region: CASQPQGSGANVLTF. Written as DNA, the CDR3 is TGTGCCAGCCAACCTCAAGGCTCTGGGGCCAACGTCCTGACTTTC.

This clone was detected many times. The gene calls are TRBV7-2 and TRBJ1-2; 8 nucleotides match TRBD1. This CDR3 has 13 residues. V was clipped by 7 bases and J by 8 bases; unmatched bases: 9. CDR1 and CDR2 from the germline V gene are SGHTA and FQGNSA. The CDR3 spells CASTPTGASGYTF. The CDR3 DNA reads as TGTGCCAGCACCCCGACAGGGGCGAGCGGCTACACCTTC.

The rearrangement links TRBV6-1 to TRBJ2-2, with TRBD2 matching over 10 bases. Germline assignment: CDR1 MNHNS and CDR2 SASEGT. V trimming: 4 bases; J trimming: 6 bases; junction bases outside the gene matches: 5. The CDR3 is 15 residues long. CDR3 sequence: CASSGFLAGAGELFF. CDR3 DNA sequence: TGTGCCAGCAGTGGTTTTCTAGCGGGGGCCGGGGAGCTGTTTTTT.

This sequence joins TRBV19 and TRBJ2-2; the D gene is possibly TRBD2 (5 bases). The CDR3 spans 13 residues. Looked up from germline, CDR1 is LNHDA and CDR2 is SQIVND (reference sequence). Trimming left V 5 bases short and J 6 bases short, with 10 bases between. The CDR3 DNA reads TGTGCCAGTAGTTTATCGGGGTCCGGGGAGCTGTTTTTT. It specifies CASSLSGSGELFF.

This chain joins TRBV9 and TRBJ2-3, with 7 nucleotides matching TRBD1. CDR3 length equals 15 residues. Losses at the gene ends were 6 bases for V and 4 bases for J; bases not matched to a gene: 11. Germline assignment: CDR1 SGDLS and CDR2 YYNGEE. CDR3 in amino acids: CASTYRGVGSDTQYF. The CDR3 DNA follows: TGTGCCAGCACCTACAGGGGAGTGGGCTCAGATACGCAGTATTTT.

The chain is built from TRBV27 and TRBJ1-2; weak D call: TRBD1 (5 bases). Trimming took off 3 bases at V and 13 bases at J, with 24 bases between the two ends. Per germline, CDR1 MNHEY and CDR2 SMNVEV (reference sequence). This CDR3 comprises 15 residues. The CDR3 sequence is CASSLRQTRGKDCTF. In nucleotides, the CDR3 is TGTGCCAGCAGTTTGAGACAGACGCGGGGCAAGGACTGCACCTTC.

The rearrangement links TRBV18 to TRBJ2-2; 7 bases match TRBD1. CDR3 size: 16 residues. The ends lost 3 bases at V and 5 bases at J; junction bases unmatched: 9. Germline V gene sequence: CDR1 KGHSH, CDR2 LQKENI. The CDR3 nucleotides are TGTGCCAGCTCACCCGACAGGGCCATCGGGACCGGGGAGCTGTTTTTT. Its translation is CASSPDRAIGTGELFF. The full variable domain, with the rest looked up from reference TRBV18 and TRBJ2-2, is NAGVMQNPRHLVRRRGQEARLRCSPMKGHSHVYWYRQLPEEGLKFMVYLQKENIIDESGMPKERFSAEFPKEGPSILRIQQVVRGDSAAYFCASSPDRAIGTGELFFGEGSRLTVL.

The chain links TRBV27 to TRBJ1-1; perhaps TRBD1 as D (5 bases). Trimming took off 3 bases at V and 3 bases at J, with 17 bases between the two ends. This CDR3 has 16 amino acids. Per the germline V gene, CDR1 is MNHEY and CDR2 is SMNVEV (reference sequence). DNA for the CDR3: TGTGCCAGCAGTTTCTACCGGGACGGCCCGGACACTGAAGCTTTCTTT. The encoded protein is CASSFYRDGPDTEAFF.

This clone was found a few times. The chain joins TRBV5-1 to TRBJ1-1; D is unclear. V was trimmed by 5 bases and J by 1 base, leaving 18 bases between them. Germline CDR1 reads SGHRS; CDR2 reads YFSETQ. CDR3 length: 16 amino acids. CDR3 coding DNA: TGCGCCAGCAGGCCCGAAGCTGTCGGCCCGAACACTGAAGCTTTCTTT. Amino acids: CASRPEAVGPNTEAFF.

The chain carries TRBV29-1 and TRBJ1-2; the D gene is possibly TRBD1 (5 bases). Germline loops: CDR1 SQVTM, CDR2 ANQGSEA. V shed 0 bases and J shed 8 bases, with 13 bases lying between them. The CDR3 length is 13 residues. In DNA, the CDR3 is TGCAGCGTTGAAGAGCGACAGAGATTCGGCTACACCTTC. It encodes CSVEERQRFGYTF.